This T cell receptor beta chain was obtained from a study of T-cell memory formation after mild COVID-19. Findings and caveats of the study: Clonal second-wave expansions that peaked on day 37 had unconfirmed SARS-CoV-2 specificity. Cross-reactive memory apparently joined, as some responding clones appeared in pre-infection memory. Contracting clones from day 15 to 85 showed balanced CD4/CD8; later expanders favored CD4+.

5'RACE, which relied on constant-segment primers, yielded TCR alpha and TCR beta cDNA libraries carrying sample barcodes and UMIs. TCRdb analysed the 5' RACE reads with MiXCR anew, one entry per CDR3 protein. The sample has 300,000 to 400,000 distinct CDR3 sequences; 25% to 30% are singletons. CDR1 MGHRA and CDR2 YSYEKL come from the germline V gene. The CDR3 runs 14 residues. V gave up 1 base and J gave up 6 bases; unmatched junction bases: 3. This clonotype was counted between two and nine times. Antigen specificity is unknown. The TCR originated in an adult woman who had mild COVID-19 (a few samples of this study predate the infection). Cell type and time point are not known. The sequenced sample was PBMCs or a T cell subset sorted from them (not recorded which). The V and J genes are TRBV4-1 and TRBJ1-1; 9 positions agree with TRBD1. The DNA for the CDR3 is TGCGCCAGCAGCCAAGGGACAGGGGTGTCTGAAGCTTTCTTT. It is translated as CASSQGTGVSEAFF.